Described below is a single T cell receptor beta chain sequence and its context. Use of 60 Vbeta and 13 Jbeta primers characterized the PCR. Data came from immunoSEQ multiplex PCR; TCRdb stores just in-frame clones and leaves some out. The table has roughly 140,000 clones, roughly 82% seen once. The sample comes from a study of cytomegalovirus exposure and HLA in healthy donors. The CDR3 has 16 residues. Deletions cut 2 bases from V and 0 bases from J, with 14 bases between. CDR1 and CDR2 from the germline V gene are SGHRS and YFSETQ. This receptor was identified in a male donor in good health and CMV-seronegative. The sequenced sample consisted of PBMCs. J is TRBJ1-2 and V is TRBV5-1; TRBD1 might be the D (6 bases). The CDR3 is CASSFGTGYPNYGYTF. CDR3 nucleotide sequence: TGCGCCAGCAGCTTCGGAACAGGGTACCCTAACTATGGCTACACCTTC.